This T cell receptor (beta chain) comes out of a study of T cell responses to AZD1222 COVID-19 vaccine (dated by TCRdb to about 2021). Broadly, across the study: AZD1222 recipients whose second dose came at about 4 weeks and those whose second dose came at about 12 weeks were combined into one group, since spike-specific TCR depth and breadth did not differ between the two schedules. A total of 230 to 250 trial participants underwent TCR sequencing, of whom roughly 210 had received two doses of AZD1222 and about 26 had received two doses of the MenACWY control vaccine. Enrollment into the trials was organized by age into subgroups of 18-55, 56-69 and 70-plus years, and those subgroups contained roughly 150, 30 and 60 TCR-sequenced participants, respectively. Overall results and qualifications from the work: The vaccine-associated CD4 TCRs covered the entire spike protein, and the dominant responses fell in regions 160-218 and 743-854. In the small 56-69-year group, the increase in depth fell short of significance, most likely because of low power. Nearly half of unique spike-specific TCRs reportedly recognized epitopes outside regions mutated in the B.1.351 and B.1.1.7 variants. Conclusions about previously exposed vaccinees are limited because only six or seven AZD1222 recipients were SARS-CoV-2 seropositive at baseline. Because no samples from the day 14 peak response were available, repertoires could be characterized only after the peak T cell response. After two AZD1222 doses, spike-specific TCR breadth and depth were significantly higher than at day 0 and than in MenACWY recipients. Participants were mostly white British, with more females than males. The authors suggested clonal diversity may have been underestimated.

Notes on this clone: Its specific antigen is unknown. It has no much larger one-base neighbor in the sample; base qualities were not kept.

The CDR3 regions of human TCRbeta chains were analyzed by immunosequencing. As for the authors' bioinformatics: TCRs in the repertoires were matched against a reference library of SARS-CoV-2-specific TCRs that had been generated with the MIRA antigen-specificity platform. Breadth was defined as the fraction of unique TCRs that were SARS-CoV-2-associated, and depth was defined as the fraction of total T cells that were SARS-CoV-2-associated. Each spike-specific TCR was assigned to its reactive spike region and to a CD4 or CD8 class using the MIRA data. Log10-transformed breadth and depth values were compared by one-way ANOVA with Sidak's multiple comparisons tests. The table was pulled from immuneACCESS by TCRdb, which kept in-frame rearrangements only. Such tables lose some clones; where checked, under half of the loss comes from unresolved V genes, and the rest has no known cause. Clonal size and the V and J genes are those of that table, whereas D and trimming came from the DNA. This sample has more than 100,000 clones in its table, and roughly 93% of those were observed once. Around 1.8% of the sample belongs to the ten largest clones.

The time point label, as the study defines it: baseline before first vaccination. Vaccinee samples came from UK trials COV001 and COV002, including a single-blind randomized controlled phase 2/3 trial of AZD1222 (ChAdOx1 nCoV-19) in healthy adults. For TCRbeta chain sequencing, PBMC samples were collected from trial participants at day 0 and at day 28 after the second dose. Reading the germline V gene gives CDR1 MNHNS and CDR2 SASEGT. V is clipped by 3 bases and J by 0 bases, and the sequence between their germline boundaries is 12 bases long. The CDR3 covers 16 residues, taking in both the cysteine and the phenylalanine. This entry keeps only the CDR3 DNA: 48 bases, framed from base 1.

This sample comprised peripheral blood, obtained on day 0 of AZD1222 vaccination. The receptor's source is an adult in good health. The V and J segments used are TRBV6-1 and TRBJ1-3, with no D gene named confidently. The DNA sequence follows: TGTGCCAGCAGTGATGGGCAGGCGTCCTCTGGAAACACCATATATTTT. The resulting protein is CASSDGQASSGNTIYF.